The 8 T cell receptor beta chains presented below share a single source sample, sequenced in a study of tumor-infiltrating lymphocytes in primary liver carcinoma. The study extracted blood RNA from unsorted whole blood and also extracted germline DNA. Constant-region priming of roughly 500 ng total RNA yielded TCR beta cDNA. Three rounds of nested multiplex PCR with slightly modified ARM-PCR produced TCR beta libraries. A C-beta reverse primer and TRBV1-TRBV30 forward primers served in each of the first two PCR rounds, at ten to eleven cycles apiece. TCRdb re-derived calls from the multiplex PCR reads in MiXCR, one entry per CDR3 protein. The table shows some 190,000 distinct CDR3 sequences, with roughly 60% occurring only once. The sequenced sample was peripheral blood. The source of these receptors is a man between 40 and 49 years old with primary liver carcinoma and hepatitis B virus infection.

The V and J genes are TRBV6-4 and TRBJ1-6, with D unclear. Germline CDR1 MRHNA, CDR2 SNTAGT. The V gene lost 5 bases and the J gene lost 10 bases, with 12 bases spanning the gap. The CDR3 extends over 13 amino acids. CDR3 DNA: TGTGCCAGCAGTTATGAGCCGGGATCACCCCTCCACTTT. Residues: CASSYEPGSPLHF.

V and J are TRBV29-1 and TRBJ2-3, with 8 bases identical to TRBD2. This CDR3 region has 16 residues. Looked up from germline, CDR1 is SQVTM and CDR2 is ANQGSEA. The CDR3 nucleotides are TGCATCGCCCTTCGGTCGGGAGGGCCTATGGGTGATACGCAGTATTTT. The encoded protein is CIALRSGGPMGDTQYF.

This clonotype showed up just a few times. The chain joins TRBV12-3 or TRBV12-4 to TRBJ2-7; possible D gene TRBD2, 6 bases. The V gene lost 3 bases and the J gene lost 6 bases, with 12 bases spanning the gap. The CDR3 totals 13 residues. The CDR3 DNA follows: TGTGCCAGCAGTTTTGGGGGGTCGGGCGAGCAGTACTTC. Translation: CASSFGGSGEQYF.

Here the CDR3 DNA reads TGTGCCAGCAGCCAAGGGGGCACCAACACCGGGGAGCTGTTTTTT. Protein product: CASSQGGTNTGELFF. This chain uses TRBV4-2 with TRBJ2-2, with a possible D match to TRBD1 (5 bases). Germline V CDR1 and CDR2: LGHNA, YNFKEQ. Trimming pared 1 base from V and 2 bases from J, leaving 8 bases between. The CDR3 loop spans 15 amino acids.

On this clonotype itself: Its ends do not fully match the called genes, so a read error is possible. V gene TRBV6-5 combines with J gene TRBJ2-5, with D unresolved. Per germline, CDR1 MNHEY and CDR2 SVGAGI. This CDR3 contains 12 residues. The CDR3 nucleotides read TGTGCCCGCAGAGACACGGTAGAGACCCAGTACTTC. This encodes CARRDTVETQYF.

In the case of this clonotype: A junction end diverges from the germline sequence, so it may reflect a read error. This chain connects TRBV12-3 or TRBV12-4 to TRBJ1-1; D is undetermined. The CDR3 contains 16 residues. The CDR3 DNA reads TGTGCCAGCAGCCTCCACATGGGAAGCATGAACACTGGAGCTTTCTTT. Translating it yields CASSLHMGSMNTGAFF.

The table lists this clonotype with many counts. The rearrangement joins TRBV29-1 to TRBJ1-2, with no clear D. V was shortened by 4 bases and J by 9 bases, with 12 bases between the two germline ends. The CDR3 is 11 amino acids. The V gene's germline CDR1 is SQVTM and CDR2 ANQGSEA. CDR3 bases: TGCAGCGTTGTTACGGGGAGTAGCTACACCTTC. This sequence encodes CSVVTGSSYTF.

This sequence joins TRBV11-2 and TRBJ2-7; tentatively, D is TRBD1 (5 bases). V lost 6 bases and J 7 bases, leaving 19 bases between the germline ends. The CDR3 sequence is 14 residues long. Looked up from germline, CDR1 is SGHAT and CDR2 is FQNNGV. CDR3 region: CASRFSQDPGEQYF. The CDR3 bases are TGTGCCAGCAGATTCTCCCAGGATCCAGGGGAGCAGTACTTC.